The T cell receptor beta chain under discussion was sequenced for a study of blood T cell repertoires in COVID-19. Study in general: Donors in the United States, Italy and Spain gave samples during acute or convalescent COVID-19.

The CDR3 spans 17 residues. Germline V gene data show CDR1 as MDHEN and CDR2 as SYDVKM. Deletions cut 4 bases from V and 2 bases from J, with 17 bases between. Sequencing was performed with immunoSEQ multiplex PCR; in TCRdb, only in-frame clones are kept and a portion is missing. Of about 260,000 clones detected, about 90% appear once; the ten largest clones hold approximately 4%. This rearrangement joins TRBV28 to TRBJ1-4, with D perhaps matching TRBD1 (5 bases). The sample comprised PBMCs or T cells enriched from blood (not recorded which). The receptor's source is a woman aged 25 to 39 with acute COVID-19. The CDR3 is CASSSLLTAPTNEKLFF. The CDR3 DNA reads TGTGCCAGCAGTTCTCTCCTGACAGCCCCGACTAATGAAAAACTGTTTTTT. The full variable domain, completed using reference TRBV28 and TRBJ1-4, is DVKVTQSSRYLVKRTGEKVFLECVQDMDHENMFWYRQDPGLGLRLIYFSYDVKMKEKGDIPEGYSVSREKKERFSLILESASTNQTSMYLCASSSLLTAPTNEKLFFGSGTQLSVL.